The present entry profiles one T cell receptor (beta chain) with its context. Its antigen is as yet unknown. This may arise from a read error, as a much more abundant clone is one base away. The sample is drawn from a study of blood T cells in healthy people across ages. It was with a sample-barcoded 5' primer and a J-beta primer mix that a second PCR of about 6 to 12 cycles was run. All cDNA molecules were each tagged by a template-switch adaptor with 12 random nucleotides. TCRdb reprocessed the 5' RACE reads with MiXCR, giving one entry per CDR3 protein. The sample contains approximately 1.5 million distinct CDR3 sequences, roughly a third of which appear only once. Each sample yielded at least 6 million isolated PBMCs. In germline, CDR1 is SGHRS, CDR2 YFSETQ. This CDR3 contains 13 residues. Trimming at V came to 4 bases and at J to 5 bases, leaving 5 bases not matched to a gene. Study-wide findings and caveats: Getting older went along with TCR beta diversity per million T cells dropping roughly linearly.

This rearrangement joins TRBV5-1 to TRBJ2-5; TRBD2 matches 7 bases. The sequenced sample consisted of blood. This TCR came from a woman younger than 45 in good health. DNA of the CDR3: TGCGCCAGCAGCACTAGCGAATGGGAGACCCAGTACTTC. This sequence encodes CASSTSEWETQYF.